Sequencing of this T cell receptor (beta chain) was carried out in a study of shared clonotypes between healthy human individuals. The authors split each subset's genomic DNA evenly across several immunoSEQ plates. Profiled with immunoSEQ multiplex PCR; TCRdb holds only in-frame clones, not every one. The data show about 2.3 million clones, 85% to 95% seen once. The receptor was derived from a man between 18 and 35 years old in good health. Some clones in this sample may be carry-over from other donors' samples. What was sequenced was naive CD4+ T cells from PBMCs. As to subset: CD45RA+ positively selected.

CDR3 residues: CASSLQTSSYNEQFF. CDR3 in DNA: TGCGCCAGCAGCCTCCAAACTAGCAGTTACAATGAGCAGTTCTTC. V usage is TRBV5-1 and J usage is TRBJ2-1; the D gene is possibly TRBD2 (6 bases). Germline V gives CDR1 SGHRS, CDR2 YFSETQ. Trimming stripped 4 bases from V and 4 bases from J, with 15 bases between. This CDR3 is built from 15 residues.